The source of this T cell receptor beta chain is a study of Ad26.COV2.S vaccination and SARS-CoV-2 variants. Turning to the study itself: This donor came from the COV1001 trial of Ad26.COV2.S.

Documented treatment: roughly 19 received Ad26.COV2.S at low or high dose, single or two shots; roughly 5 received placebo; per-sample allocation not given. Samples analyzed were those drawn on day 63 after the first vaccine or placebo injection. On this clone: Its target is unknown.

Method: immunoSEQ multiplex PCR; TCRdb's copy keeps in-frame clones and lacks some. In the table there are over 400,000 clones, roughly 87% of which are singletons. The CDR3 contains 12 residues. The germline gives CDR1 MNHNY, CDR2 SVGAGI (reference sequence). V gave up 2 bases and J gave up 7 bases, with 8 bases separating them. General study findings and limits: The TCR-based breadth and depth measures might underestimate overall T cell responses.

The specimen comprised peripheral blood, sampled in a trial of Ad26.COV2.S vaccine versus placebo. The chain uses TRBV6-6 and TRBJ2-5; D may be TRBD1 (6 bases). The source is a person between 18 and 65 years old who received the Ad26.COV2.S COVID-19 vaccine or a placebo. CDR3 DNA: TGTGCCAGCAGTTACGAACAGGGGACCCAGTACTTC. As protein: CASSYEQGTQYF.